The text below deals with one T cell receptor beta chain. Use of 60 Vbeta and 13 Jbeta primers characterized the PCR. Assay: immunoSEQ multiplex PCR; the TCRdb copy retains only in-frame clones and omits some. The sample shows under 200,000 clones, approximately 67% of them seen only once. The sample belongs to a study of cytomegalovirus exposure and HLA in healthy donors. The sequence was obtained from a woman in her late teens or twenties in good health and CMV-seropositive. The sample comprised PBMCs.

The DNA for the CDR3 is TGTGCCAGTTGCGTTTTCCCGAATAGCAATCAGCCCCAGCATTTT. Translated: CASCVFPNSNQPQHF. The chain is built from TRBV2 and TRBJ1-5; D is uncertain. Trimming left V 9 bases short and J 0 bases short, with 15 bases between. The germline V gene has CDR1 SNHLY and CDR2 FYNNEI. The CDR3 extends over 15 amino acids.